The rows below give T cell receptor beta chains drawn from one sample of a study of post-analysis software for immune sequencing data. TCRdb itself ran the PCR reads through MiXCR, one entry per CDR3 protein. The sample includes hundreds of thousands of distinct CDR3 sequences, under 70% seen only once; the top ten take 4% to 5.5%. Sequenced sample: blood. These receptors originate from a girl aged 5-17 years with multiple sclerosis. Both conserved end residues are part of each CDR3. A D gene is named only where the DNA matches it firmly. The size field is filled for only some rows; it gives once, few, many or a size class.

j_call v_call d_call clone_size cdr3_nt cdr3_aa
TRBJ2-5 TRBV6-1 . . TGTGCCAGCAGGGAAGCGTCGGGGCGGGAGACCCAGTACTTC CASREASGRETQYF
TRBJ2-5 TRBV29-1 TRBD2 few TGCAGCGCCTCATCAGGGACTAGCGGGAGGGCTGGGGAGACCCAGTACTTC CSASSGTSGRAGETQYF
TRBJ1-1 TRBV20-1 . few TGCAGTGCTAGGAGTACGGTGAACACTGAAGCTTTCTTT CSARSTVNTEAFF
TRBJ2-7 TRBV4-2 TRBD2 few TGTGCCAGCAGCCAAGAATGGAGTAGCGGGGGCGTTACCTACGAGCAGTACTTC CASSQEWSSGGVTYEQYF
TRBJ2-7 TRBV28 . . TGTGCCAGCAGTTTCCCCGAGCGTTTCGAGCAGTACTTC CASSFPERFEQYF
TRBJ2-5 TRBV10-3 . few TGTGCTACAACCGGGGTGCTTTCCCAAGAGACCCAGTACTTC CATTGVLSQETQYF
TRBJ2-3 TRBV7-2 TRBD2 . TGTGCCAGCAGCCCAAGCGGGGGGGCCGGACTTACGCAGTATTTT CASSPSGGAGLTQYF
TRBJ2-1 TRBV7-3 TRBD1 once TGTGCCAGCAGCTCAATAGGGACAGGGTACAATGAGCAGTTCTTC CASSSIGTGYNEQFF
TRBJ2-1 TRBV20-1 TRBD2 . TGCAGTGCTAGAGATCTTAGGCTAGCGGGCAACAATGAGCAGTTCTTC CSARDLRLAGNNEQFF
TRBJ2-1 TRBV4-1 . . TGCGCCAGCAGCCAAGGGGGGCAGGCCTTCTACAATGAGCAGTTCTTC CASSQGGQAFYNEQFF
TRBJ2-5 TRBV20-1 . . TGCAGGGCAGCCGCAGAAGAGACCCAGTACTTC CRAAAEETQYF
TRBJ1-2 TRBV29-1 . . TGCAGCGTTGGGGCCAGGCCCAACTATGGCTACACCTTC CSVGARPNYGYTF
TRBJ2-3 TRBV7-3 TRBD2 . TGTGCCAGCAGCTTAAAAGCACTTCCCCGTGCTAGCGGGGGGACCGGCGATACGCAGTATTTT CASSLKALPRASGGTGDTQYF
TRBJ2-1 TRBV5-1 . . TGCGCTAGCAACGGCTACAATGAGCAGTTCTTC CASNGYNEQFF
TRBJ2-4 TRBV5-4 . few TGTGCCAGCAGACCTTACGACCAGGGGATTATGGGAAACATTCAGTACTTC CASRPYDQGIMGNIQYF
TRBJ2-1 TRBV7-9 TRBD1 . TGTGCCAGCAGTCAAGGAAACTCGGGACAGGGTGGCTACAATGAGCAGTTCTTC CASSQGNSGQGGYNEQFF
TRBJ2-7 TRBV5-1 TRBD2 . TGCGCCAGCAGCTCGGGGGTAGCGGGAGGTGCCTACGAGCAGTACTTC CASSSGVAGGAYEQYF
TRBJ2-3 TRBV7-9 TRBD1 . TGTGCCAGCAGCTTAGCGCAAAGACAGGGGGGTAGCACAGATACGCAGTATTTT CASSLAQRQGGSTDTQYF
TRBJ2-1 TRBV28 . . TGTGCCAGCAGTTCCCAGTGGCATGAGCAGTTCTTC CASSSQWHEQFF
TRBJ2-5 TRBV6-8 . . TGTGCCAGCAGCTACAGGGCCCCCCAAGAGACCCAGTACTTC CASSYRAPQETQYF
TRBJ2-6 TRBV6-5 . . TGTGCCAGCACCCATAGACAGCCCTCTGGGGCCAACGTCCTGACTTTC CASTHRQPSGANVLTF
TRBJ2-5 TRBV2 . few TGTGCCAGCGTCCGGGGCATTGCGGAGACCCAGTACTTC CASVRGIAETQYF
TRBJ2-3 TRBV20-1 . . TGCAGTGCTAGAGAAGGGATAGCGGAGGTCACGCAGTATTTT CSAREGIAEVTQYF
TRBJ2-1 TRBV5-1 TRBD1 . TGCGCCAGCAGGCGGGGACAGGCCAATGAGCAGTTCTTC CASRRGQANEQFF
TRBJ2-5 TRBV4-1 . . TGCGCCAGCAGCCTCTTAAGACTAGGAGAGACCCAGTACTTC CASSLLRLGETQYF
TRBJ2-3 TRBV9 TRBD1 few TGTGCCAGCAGCCCCATGGACAGGGGTTACGATACGCAGTATTTT CASSPMDRGYDTQYF
TRBJ1-2 TRBV7-2 TRBD1 few TGTGCCAGCAGCTCCTCCGGGACAGGGGTTTATGGCTACACCTTC CASSSSGTGVYGYTF
TRBJ2-3 TRBV9 . . TGTGCCAGCGGGGGACTCTTGGATACGCAGTATTTT CASGGLLDTQYF
TRBJ2-1 TRBV5-1 TRBD2 few TGCGCCAGCAGCTTGGTTACTAGCGGGGGGCCCCCCTACAATGAGCAGTTCTTC CASSLVTSGGPPYNEQFF
TRBJ2-4 TRBV20-1 TRBD1 . TGCAGCGCTAGAGAGGGGGCCCTAATAGCCAAAAACATTCAGTACTTC CSAREGALIAKNIQYF
TRBJ2-5 TRBV10-2 TRBD2 . TGCGCCAGCAGCTGGACTAGCGGGAGGAGCCAAGAGACCCAGTACTTC CASSWTSGRSQETQYF
TRBJ2-7 TRBV5-1 . . TGCGCCAGCATCCCCGACAGCATGACCTACGAGCAGTACTTC CASIPDSMTYEQYF
TRBJ2-3 TRBV7-9 . . TGTGCCAGCAGCCAGACCGGGGTTTTGCGAACAGATACGCAGTATTTT CASSQTGVLRTDTQYF
TRBJ1-5 TRBV5-5 . few TGTGCCAGCAGCGATGAGTGGAATCAGCCCCAGCATTTT CASSDEWNQPQHF
TRBJ1-2 TRBV12-3/TRBV12-4 . . TGTGCCAGCAGTTTTAATTTAGCTAACTATGGCTACACCTTC CASSFNLANYGYTF
TRBJ1-1 TRBV7-9 TRBD1 . TGTGCCAGCAGCTTAGGGAGACAGGGAAACGCTGAAGCTTTCTTT CASSLGRQGNAEAFF
TRBJ2-5 TRBV7-2 . . TGTGCCAGCAGCTCCATGAGCCAGGAGACCCAGTACTTC CASSSMSQETQYF
TRBJ2-3 TRBV4-2 . . TGTGCCAGCAGCCAAGCGCCAGGGAGTGATTGGGATACGCAGTATTTT CASSQAPGSDWDTQYF
TRBJ2-1 TRBV9 TRBD2 . TGTGCCAGCAGCGGGGGACTAGCGGTTGGTTCGAGGAATGAGCAGTTCTTC CASSGGLAVGSRNEQFF
TRBJ2-7 TRBV20-1 TRBD1 . TGCAGTGCTTGTCCCGTCGGGTTTGAGGGGGCACCGCAGTACTTC CSACPVGFEGAPQYF
TRBJ2-1 TRBV15 . . TGTGCCACCAGCATGGGGGCGCAGGGAAGGAATGAGCAGTTCTTC CATSMGAQGRNEQFF
TRBJ2-1 TRBV6-4 TRBD2 . TGTGCCAGCAGCGTTCAGACTAGCAATGGTGAGCAGTTCTTC CASSVQTSNGEQFF
TRBJ1-2 TRBV15 TRBD1 . TGTGCCACCAGCACCCAAACGACAGGGTACTATGGCTACACCTTC CATSTQTTGYYGYTF
TRBJ2-1 TRBV7-3 TRBD2 few TGTGCCAGCAGCTTGACCTCCGGGACTAGCGGTATTGGCTCCTACAATGAGCAGTTCTTC CASSLTSGTSGIGSYNEQFF
TRBJ2-7 TRBV7-9 . few TGTGCCAGCAGCCCCCGGCGAGGGCAGGTCGACGAGCAGTACTTC CASSPRRGQVDEQYF
TRBJ2-1 TRBV20-1 TRBD2 . TGCAGTGCTAGAGACATGCAAGGACTAGCTTACAATGAGCAGTTCTTC CSARDMQGLAYNEQFF
TRBJ2-7 TRBV7-2 TRBD2 . TGTGCCAGCAGCTTAGCGATGACTAGCGGGGTCTACGAGCAGTACTTC CASSLAMTSGVYEQYF
TRBJ2-5 TRBV3-1 TRBD2 . TGTGCCAGCAGCCAAGAACCTAGCGGGAGGTACTTC CASSQEPSGRYF
TRBJ1-1 TRBV9 . once TGTGCCAGCAGCGTAGGGGGCGTTGCTGAAGCTTTCTTT CASSVGGVAEAFF
TRBJ1-1 TRBV11-2 TRBD1 . TGTGCCAGCAGCGGAGGACAGGGGGTGACTGAAGCTTTCTTT CASSGGQGVTEAFF
TRBJ2-7 TRBV29-1 TRBD1 few TGCAGCGTTGAAGAGTGGGACAGGTCGGGAACCGGCGAGCAGTACTTC CSVEEWDRSGTGEQYF
TRBJ2-4 TRBV5-1 TRBD1 . TGCGCCAGCAGCTTGGGATCGACAGGGGGCCTAGCCAAAAACATTCGGTACTTC CASSLGSTGGLAKNIRYF
TRBJ1-1 TRBV20-1 . . TGCAGTGCTAGAGGTCTCAGGGACCCACTCGAAGCTTTCTTT CSARGLRDPLEAFF
TRBJ2-2 TRBV6-6 TRBD2 . TGTGCCAGCAGTTACTCGCGGCTAGCGGGACGGTCCGGGGAGCTGTTTTTT CASSYSRLAGRSGELFF
TRBJ2-5 TRBV14 . once TGTGCCAGCAGCCAAGGATTGAAGACCCAGTACTTC CASSQGLKTQYF